A single sample gave rise to the 21 T cell receptor beta chains below, sequenced in a study of human T cells and chemical hapten exposure. TCRdb recomputed calls from the RACE reads with MiXCR, one row per CDR3 protein. Of roughly 260,000 distinct CDR3 sequences in the sample, about 8.6% were seen once. As to time point: pre-sensitization, week 0. Regarding treatment: therapeutic diphenylcyclopropenone sensitization with weekly scalp DPC. Sequenced here: whole blood, sampled in connection with sensitization to the hapten diphenylcyclopropenone (DPC). Every receptor here comes from a middle-aged woman with alopecia areata. Some clones in this sample may be carry-over from other donors' samples.

The rearrangement uses TRBV7-2 and TRBJ2-2; 11 nucleotides agree with TRBD1. Germline V gene data show CDR1 as SGHTA and CDR2 as FQGNSA. J gave up 6 bases and V 5 bases, and 5 bases lay outside the gene matches. CDR3 length equals 15 residues. The CDR3 spells CASSHGQGASGELFF. CDR3 bases: TGTGCCAGCAGCCACGGACAGGGGGCTTCCGGGGAGCTGTTTTTT.

This clonotype came up a few times. CDR3 sequence reads: CASSQGPTGNTIYF. The CDR3 bases are TGTGCCAGCAGCCAGGGGCCCACTGGAAACACCATATATTTT. This chain joins TRBV7-2 and TRBJ1-3; maybe TRBD1 (6 bases). Trimming took 5 bases from V and 2 from J, leaving 10 bases between them. The CDR3 totals 14 residues. Germline V gene sequence: CDR1 SGHTA, CDR2 FQGNSA.

This clonotype was seen repeatedly, ten times or more. This chain uses TRBV4-1 with TRBJ1-2; 7 bases align to TRBD1. Germline CDR1 and CDR2: MGHRA and YSYEKL. The CDR3 loop spans 15 amino acids. The V gene end was trimmed by 0 bases and the J gene end by 3 bases; junction bases not matched to a gene: 4. CDR3 sequence (DNA): TGCGCCAGCAGCCAAGAGCCGGGACAGCACTATGGCTACACCTTC. It specifies CASSQEPGQHYGYTF.

This clonotype was seen just once. The genes are TRBV28 and TRBJ2-7, with 10 bases that match TRBD1. Trimming at V came to 8 bases and at J to 6 bases, leaving 7 bases not matched to a gene. The CDR3 consists of 13 residues. Per the germline V gene, CDR1 is MDHEN and CDR2 is SYDVKM. CDR3 DNA: TGTGCCAGCGGCTCGGGACAGGGGCGCGAGCAGTACTTC. Translation: CASGSGQGREQYF. Based on the CDR3 plus reference TRBV28 and TRBJ2-7, the full variable domain is DVKVTQSSRYLVKRTGEKVFLECVQDMDHENMFWYRQDPGLGLRLIYFSYDVKMKEKGDIPEGYSVSREKKERFSLILESASTNQTSMYLCASGSGQGREQYFGPGTRLTVT.

This clonotype turned up a few times. The chain couples TRBV3-1 to TRBJ2-7, with TRBD1 matching over 9 bases. This CDR3 is built from 12 residues. V was clipped by 9 bases and J by 6 bases; unmatched bases: 6. CDR1 and CDR2 from the germline V gene are LGHDT and YNNKEL (reference sequence). The CDR3 coding sequence is TGTGCCAGAATTCACAGGGGGCGCGAGCAGTACTTC. Its translation: CARIHRGREQYF.

The chain combines TRBV11-3 with TRBJ2-3; a possible D gene is TRBD1 (6 bases). The CDR3 contains 16 residues. Germline CDR1 reads SGHNT; CDR2 reads YENEEA. V lost 4 bases, J lost 2 bases, and 16 bases lay in between. Here the CDR3 reads CASSSSDSEITDTQYF. CDR3 DNA: TGTGCCAGCAGCTCCTCGGACAGCGAGATCACAGATACGCAGTATTTT.

The chain uses TRBV3-1 and TRBJ2-7; no clear D gene. Germline assignment: CDR1 LGHDT and CDR2 YNNKEL (reference sequence). Trimming shortened V by 0 bases and J by 4 bases, and 1 base separated the two germline ends. This CDR3 is built from 11 residues. The DNA of the CDR3 is TGTGCCAGCAGCCAAGATTACGAGCAGTACTTC. It codes for CASSQDYEQYF.

This clonotype was observed a single time. One end of the junction varies from germline; a read error may be responsible. This chain uses TRBV28 with TRBJ2-1, with 7 bases fitting TRBD1. CDR3 length: 14 residues. The germline V gene encodes CDR1 MDHEN and CDR2 SYDVKM. The CDR3 DNA is TGTGCCAGCAGATGGGACAGTTCCTACAATCAGCAGTTCTTC. Its protein is CASRWDSSYNQQFF.

V and J are TRBV7-3 and TRBJ2-1; D is perhaps TRBD1 (6 bases). CDR1 and CDR2 (germline): SGHTA, FQGTGA. V lost 5 bases and J lost 6, with 11 bases in between. This CDR3 comprises 13 residues. The CDR3: CASSPRTANEQFF. CDR3 in DNA: TGTGCCAGCAGCCCCCGGACAGCCAATGAGCAGTTCTTC. Drawing the rest from reference TRBV7-3 and TRBJ2-1, the complete variable domain is GAGVSQTPSNKVTEKGKYVELRCDPISGHTALYWYRQSLGQGPEFLIYFQGTGAADDSGLPNDRFFAVRPEGSVSTLKIQRTERGDSAVYLCASSPRTANEQFFGPGTRLTVL.

The chain combines TRBV11-2 with TRBJ1-5; D ambiguous. The germline gives CDR1 SGHAT, CDR2 FQNNGV. The CDR3 runs 14 residues. Between the trimmed V and J ends, which lost 1 base and 4 bases, there was a span of 8 bases. The CDR3 nucleotides read TGTGCCAGCAGCTTAGTGGGCAGGAATCAGCCCCAGCATTTT. Translating gives CASSLVGRNQPQHF.

The chain recombines TRBV9 with TRBJ2-2; D is possibly TRBD2 (5 bases). The V end lost 5 bases, the J end lost 6 bases, and 11 bases lay between the germline ends. The CDR3 is 13 amino acids. Germline V gene sequence: CDR1 SGDLS, CDR2 YYNGEE. CDR3: CASRARESGELFF. The CDR3 DNA is TGTGCCAGCAGGGCAAGGGAGTCCGGGGAGCTGTTTTTT.

This clonotype was seen a few times. The CDR3 DNA sequence: TGTGCCAGCAGCGGACAGAGCACAGATACGCAGTATTTT. It is translated as CASSGQSTDTQYF. This chain uses TRBV7-2 with TRBJ2-3, with TRBD1 as a possible D gene (6 bases). Trimming left V 5 bases short and J 0 bases short, with 6 bases between. The length of the CDR3 is 13 residues. The germline V gene encodes CDR1 SGHTA and CDR2 FQGNSA.

The rearrangement links TRBV28 to TRBJ2-4, with 7 bases matching TRBD1. The CDR3 is 17 amino acids. J was trimmed by 0 bases and V by 4 bases; bases with no gene match: 9. From germline, CDR1 is MDHEN and CDR2 SYDVKM. This chain's CDR3 is CASSWNRGGLAKNIQYF. The CDR3 DNA sequence: TGTGCCAGCAGTTGGAACAGGGGCGGACTAGCCAAAAACATTCAGTACTTC.

The V call is TRBV29-1, the J call TRBJ2-3; 7 nucleotides match TRBD2. V lost 4 bases and J lost 0; bases outside the gene matches: 7. CDR3 length equals 15 residues. Per the germline V gene, CDR1 is SQVTM and CDR2 is ANQGSEA. CDR3 bases: TGCAGCGTTGGGCGGGGAGCGGGGAGCACAGATACGCAGTATTTT. It encodes CSVGRGAGSTDTQYF.

The rearrangement links TRBV28 to TRBJ2-1; no clear D gene. Trimming shortened V by 4 bases and J by 8 bases, and 9 bases separated the two germline ends. The CDR3 is made up of 12 amino acids. CDR1 MDHEN and CDR2 SYDVKM come from the germline V gene. The CDR3 loop is CASSSQVYEQFF. The CDR3 nucleotides are TGTGCCAGCAGTTCTCAGGTCTATGAGCAGTTCTTC.

V is TRBV6-2 or TRBV6-3 and J is TRBJ1-2; D not resolved. Trimming cost V 4 bases and J 5 bases, with 8 bases left between them. Germline-derived CDR1 and CDR2 are MNHEY and SVGEGT. This CDR3 region has 12 residues. CDR3 sequence: CASSSTTYGYTF. The CDR3 bases are TGTGCCAGCAGTTCCACCACATATGGCTACACCTTC.

The genes are TRBV6-2 or TRBV6-3 and TRBJ2-1; D remains ambiguous. The V end lost 7 bases, the J end lost 7 bases, and 17 bases lay between the germline ends. Germline V lookup: CDR1 MNHEY, CDR2 SVGEGT. CDR3 length: 14 amino acids. The CDR3 loop is CASKKRVFGNEQFF. In DNA form, the CDR3 reads TGTGCCAGCAAAAAAAGGGTATTCGGGAATGAGCAGTTCTTC.

This clonotype has at least ten counts. The chain combines TRBV5-5 with TRBJ2-3; D is undetermined. The CDR3 spans 11 residues. Germline CDR1 is SGHKS and CDR2 is YYEKEE (reference sequence). Trimming removed 4 bases from V and 5 bases from J, with 5 bases in between. CDR3 nucleotide sequence: TGTGCCAGCAGCCGTGGAGATACGCAGTATTTT. Residues: CASSRGDTQYF.

V gene TRBV20-1 combines with J gene TRBJ1-1; 10 bases are a match to TRBD1. Trimming took 4 bases from V and 1 from J; bases not matched to a gene: 3. The CDR3 has 14 residues. Germline V gene data show CDR1 as DFQATT and CDR2 as SNEGSKA (reference sequence). This CDR3 reads CSAIRDRGNTEAFF. The CDR3 DNA reads as TGCAGTGCTATCCGGGACAGGGGGAACACTGAAGCTTTCTTT.

This clonotype was detected many times. The CDR3 nucleotides read TGCGCCAGCAGCCAAGGGGACAGGGGGCCTGGGGCCAACGTCCTGACTTTC. Residues: CASSQGDRGPGANVLTF. The V gene is TRBV4-3, the J gene TRBJ2-6, with 12 bases lining up with TRBD1. This CDR3 has 17 amino acids. Germline V CDR1 and CDR2: LGHNA, YSLEER. Losses at the gene ends were 1 base for V and 2 bases for J; bases not matched to a gene: 0.

This clonotype was counted a few times. The chain is built from TRBV24-1 and TRBJ1-5; D may be TRBD1 (5 bases). Trimming took 3 bases from V and 7 from J, leaving 15 bases between them. The germline CDR1 and CDR2 sequences are KGHDR and SFDVKD. This CDR3 has 15 residues. The chain's CDR3 is CATSDVGTFGQPQHF. The DNA of the CDR3 is TGTGCCACCAGTGATGTAGGGACCTTCGGGCAGCCCCAGCATTTT.